The sample holds a few counts of the clone carrying this TCR beta chain. TCRdb keeps only in-frame clones here, not all; method: immunoSEQ multiplex PCR. Among about 200,000 clones listed, 85% were seen once. The data derive from a study of blood T cell repertoires in COVID-19. Whole-study context: PBMCs, B-cell-depleted T cells, or T cells provided the cDNA or gDNA that made up the material.

The CDR3 loop spans 13 amino acids. The germline V gene encodes CDR1 SGHNT and CDR2 YYREEE (reference sequence). The ends were cut back, 1 base at V and 8 bases at J, with 12 bases in the middle. The sample comprised peripheral blood. The V call is TRBV5-4, the J call TRBJ1-2, with a possible D match to TRBD1 (5 bases). This receptor was identified in a person aged 65-85 years with COVID-19, enrolled during active disease. The CDR3 region is CASSLIGAGGYTF. The CDR3 nucleotides read TGTGCCAGCAGCTTGATAGGGGCAGGGGGCTACACCTTC.